This is a list of T cell receptor beta chains from one sample in a study of ipilimumab plus nivolumab after autologous stem cell transplantation. Libraries were prepared by immunoSEQ multiplex PCR; TCRdb keeps only in-frame clonotypes and omits some of them. Of roughly 86,000 clones listed, nearly 85% are singletons. The sequenced sample was PBMCs, obtained in a trial of ipilimumab plus nivolumab as post-transplant consolidation. These receptors came from a male donor with diffuse large B-cell lymphoma. Both conserved end residues are part of each CDR3. The D gene is left open where the match is weak. Clone size is shown for a subset of rows, as once, few, many or a class of expanded clone.

V gene	J gene	clone size	D gene	CDR3 DNA	CDR3 protein
TRBV28	TRBJ2-1	NA	TRBD2	TGTGCCAGCAGTTCCGGGACTAGCGGGGGGGGTTTTGAGCAGTTCTTC	CASSSGTSGGGFEQFF
TRBV5-1	TRBJ2-5	NA	NA	TGCGCCAGCAGCTTGGGACTAGGGACCCGTCAAGAGACCCAGTACTTC	CASSLGLGTRQETQYF
TRBV7-2	TRBJ2-7	NA	NA	TGTGCCAGCAGCCCAACCGGGACGCCGTACTACGAGCAGTACTTC	CASSPTGTPYYEQYF
TRBV27	TRBJ2-3	NA	TRBD2	TGTGCCAGCAGTTTGAGGAGGAGCGGGGGAGGGGCAGATACGCAGTATTTT	CASSLRRSGGGADTQYF
TRBV19	TRBJ1-2	NA	NA	TGTGCCAGTAGTATAAAGGCCAACTATGGCTACACCTTC	CASSIKANYGYTF
TRBV29-1	TRBJ1-3	NA	NA	TGCAGCGTTGTCGGACCCGGAAACACCATATATTTT	CSVVGPGNTIYF
TRBV4-3	TRBJ2-7	NA	NA	TGCGCCAGCAGCCAAGAAACGTGGGGGGAGCAGTACTTC	CASSQETWGEQYF
TRBV6-5	TRBJ1-3	NA	TRBD1	TGTGCCAGCAGTTCGACAGGGGTCTTCTCTGGAAACACCATATATTTT	CASSSTGVFSGNTIYF
TRBV5-1	TRBJ2-1	NA	TRBD1	TGCGCCAGCAGCTCGGGACAGTCTTTTAACGAGCAGTTCTTC	CASSSGQSFNEQFF
TRBV5-6	TRBJ1-1	NA	NA	TGTGCCAGCAGTTTATACGCGAACACTGAAGCTTTCTTT	CASSLYANTEAFF
TRBV30	TRBJ1-1	NA	NA	TGTGCCTGGGGAGAACAGGGTATCACTGAAGCTTTCTTT	CAWGEQGITEAFF
TRBV5-1	TRBJ2-1	NA	TRBD1	TGCGCCAGCCGGGTGGCAGGGGGCTCCTACAATGAGCAGTTCTTC	CASRVAGGSYNEQFF
TRBV10-2	TRBJ2-2	few	TRBD2	TGCGCCAGCAACCCGGGACTAGCGGGGATCACCGGGGAGCTGTTTTTT	CASNPGLAGITGELFF
TRBV7-9	TRBJ2-7	NA	NA	TGTGCCAGCAGCTTTTTGGCAGGGGCAGGCCCCCGCTACGAGCAGTACTTC	CASSFLAGAGPRYEQYF
TRBV5-5	TRBJ2-1	NA	TRBD2	TGTGCCAGCAGCTTCCCTACGGGGGGGCTTTACAATGAGCAGTTCTTC	CASSFPTGGLYNEQFF
TRBV29-1	TRBJ2-5	once	NA	TGCAGCGCCAAACGTAACTTCCAAGAGACCCAGTACTTC	CSAKRNFQETQYF
TRBV27	TRBJ2-7	NA	NA	TGTGCCAGCGGACCGAGGCAGGGGAGCTCCTACGAGCAGTACTTC	CASGPRQGSSYEQYF
TRBV19	TRBJ1-5	many	NA	TGTGCCAGTAGTATTTTGGCTAGCAATCAGCCCCAGCATTTT	CASSILASNQPQHF
TRBV30	TRBJ2-6	once	NA	TGTGCCTGGAGTGGGGCCGGCTCTGGGGCCAACGTCCTGACTTTC	CAWSGAGSGANVLTF
TRBV19	TRBJ1-5	NA	NA	TGTGCCAGTAGCATGGGAAATATACAGGGAAATCAGCCCCAGCATTTT	CASSMGNIQGNQPQHF
TRBV7-7	TRBJ1-4	NA	TRBD1	TGTGCCAGCAGCTCAAACAGGGGGCCGGGTGAAAAACTGTTTTTT	CASSSNRGPGEKLFF
TRBV6-5	TRBJ2-5	NA	NA	TGTGCCAGCCTCCCCGGGCGGTGGGGGCCAGAGACCCAGTACTTC	CASLPGRWGPETQYF
TRBV11-2	TRBJ1-4	NA	TRBD1	TGTGCCAGCAGCTTCCAACAGGGGAGAGGTGAAAAACTGTTTTTT	CASSFQQGRGEKLFF
TRBV11-1	TRBJ1-1	once	TRBD1	TGTGCCAGCAGCTTAGGAACAGGGGGAGACGGTTTCTTT	CASSLGTGGDGFF
TRBV6-4	TRBJ2-2	NA	NA	TGTGCCAGCAGTGTGGAAGGTAGCACCGGGGAGCTGTTTTTT	CASSVEGSTGELFF
TRBV19	TRBJ1-5	NA	TRBD1	TGTGCCAGTAAAACAGGGGCCATCAATCAGCCCCAGCATTTT	CASKTGAINQPQHF
TRBV7-3	TRBJ1-2	NA	NA	TGTGCCAGCAGCTTAACGTCTCCTATCCTGGGGACGGGGGGCTACACCTTC	CASSLTSPILGTGGYTF